This T cell receptor beta chain was identified during a study of OX40 agonist ivuxolimab in advanced cancers. The V and J ends lost 2 bases and 3 bases, in that order; junction bases with no gene match: 5. The germline gives CDR1 KGHSH, CDR2 LQKENI. The CDR3 consists of 15 residues. The data were produced by immunoSEQ multiplex PCR, yet TCRdb's version contains in-frame clones alone and is incomplete. The sample contains around 69,000 clones, 80% to 90% of which appear only once. The source of this sequence is an adult with an advanced solid tumor such as melanoma, head and neck, liver or kidney cancer. The source was CD4+ or CD8+ T cells sorted from blood, collected in a trial of the OX40 agonist ivuxolimab. The chain has TRBV18 and TRBJ2-7, with 9 bases lining up with TRBD1. The CDR3 reads CASSPGGQGYYEQYF. The CDR3 nucleotides read TGTGCCAGCTCACCAGGAGGACAGGGGTACTACGAGCAGTACTTC.